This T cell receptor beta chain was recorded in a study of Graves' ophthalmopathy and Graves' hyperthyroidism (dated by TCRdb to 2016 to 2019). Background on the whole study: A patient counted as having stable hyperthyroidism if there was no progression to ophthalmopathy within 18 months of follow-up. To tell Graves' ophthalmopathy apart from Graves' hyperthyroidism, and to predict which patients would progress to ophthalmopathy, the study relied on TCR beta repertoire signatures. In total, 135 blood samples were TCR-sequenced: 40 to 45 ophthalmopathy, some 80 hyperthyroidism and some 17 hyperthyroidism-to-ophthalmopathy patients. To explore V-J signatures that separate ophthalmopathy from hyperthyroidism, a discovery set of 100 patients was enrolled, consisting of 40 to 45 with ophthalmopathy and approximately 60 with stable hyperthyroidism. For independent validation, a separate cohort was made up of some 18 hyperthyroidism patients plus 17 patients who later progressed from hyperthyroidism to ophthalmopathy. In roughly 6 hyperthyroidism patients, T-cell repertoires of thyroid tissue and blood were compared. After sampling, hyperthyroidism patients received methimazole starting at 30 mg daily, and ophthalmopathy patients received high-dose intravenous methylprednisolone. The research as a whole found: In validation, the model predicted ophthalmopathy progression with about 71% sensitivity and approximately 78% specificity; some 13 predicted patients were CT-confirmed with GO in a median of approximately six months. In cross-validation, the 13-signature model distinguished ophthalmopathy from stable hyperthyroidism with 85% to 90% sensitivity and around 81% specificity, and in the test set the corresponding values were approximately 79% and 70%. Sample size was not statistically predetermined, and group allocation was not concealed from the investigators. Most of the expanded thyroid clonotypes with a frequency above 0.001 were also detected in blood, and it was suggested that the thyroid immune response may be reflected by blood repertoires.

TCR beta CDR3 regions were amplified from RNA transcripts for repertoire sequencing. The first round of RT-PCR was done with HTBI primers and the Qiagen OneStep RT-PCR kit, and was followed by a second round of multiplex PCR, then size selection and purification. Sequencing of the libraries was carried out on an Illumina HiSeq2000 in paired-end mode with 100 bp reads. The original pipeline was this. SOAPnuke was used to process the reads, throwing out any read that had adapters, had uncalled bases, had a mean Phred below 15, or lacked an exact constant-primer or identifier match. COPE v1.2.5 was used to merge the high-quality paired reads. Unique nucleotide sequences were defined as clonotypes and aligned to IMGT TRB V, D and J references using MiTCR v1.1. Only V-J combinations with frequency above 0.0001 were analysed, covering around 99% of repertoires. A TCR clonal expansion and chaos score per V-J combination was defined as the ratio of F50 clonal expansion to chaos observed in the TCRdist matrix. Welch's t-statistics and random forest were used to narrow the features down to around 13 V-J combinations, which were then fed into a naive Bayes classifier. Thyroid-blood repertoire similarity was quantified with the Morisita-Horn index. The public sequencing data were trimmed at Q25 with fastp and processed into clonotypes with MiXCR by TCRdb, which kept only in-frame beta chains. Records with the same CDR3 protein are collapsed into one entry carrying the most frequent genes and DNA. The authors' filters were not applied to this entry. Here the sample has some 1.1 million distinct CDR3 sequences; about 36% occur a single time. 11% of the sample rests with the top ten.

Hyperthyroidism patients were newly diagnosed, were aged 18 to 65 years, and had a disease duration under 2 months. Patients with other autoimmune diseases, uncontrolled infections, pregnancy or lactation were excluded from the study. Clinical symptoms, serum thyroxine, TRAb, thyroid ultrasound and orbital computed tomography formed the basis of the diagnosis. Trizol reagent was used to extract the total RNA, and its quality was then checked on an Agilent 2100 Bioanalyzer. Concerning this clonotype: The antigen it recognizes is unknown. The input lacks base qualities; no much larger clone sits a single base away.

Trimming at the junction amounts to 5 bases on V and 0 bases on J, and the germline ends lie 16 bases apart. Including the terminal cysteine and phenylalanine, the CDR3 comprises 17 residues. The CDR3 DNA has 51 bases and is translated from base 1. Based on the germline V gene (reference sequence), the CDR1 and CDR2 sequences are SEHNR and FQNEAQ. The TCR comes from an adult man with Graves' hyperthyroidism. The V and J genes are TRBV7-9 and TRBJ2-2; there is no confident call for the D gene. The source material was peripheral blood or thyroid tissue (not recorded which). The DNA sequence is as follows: TGTGCCAGCAGCCAAGAAATCGGGTTTTCGAACACCGGGGAGCTGTTTTTT. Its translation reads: CASSQEIGFSNTGELFF.